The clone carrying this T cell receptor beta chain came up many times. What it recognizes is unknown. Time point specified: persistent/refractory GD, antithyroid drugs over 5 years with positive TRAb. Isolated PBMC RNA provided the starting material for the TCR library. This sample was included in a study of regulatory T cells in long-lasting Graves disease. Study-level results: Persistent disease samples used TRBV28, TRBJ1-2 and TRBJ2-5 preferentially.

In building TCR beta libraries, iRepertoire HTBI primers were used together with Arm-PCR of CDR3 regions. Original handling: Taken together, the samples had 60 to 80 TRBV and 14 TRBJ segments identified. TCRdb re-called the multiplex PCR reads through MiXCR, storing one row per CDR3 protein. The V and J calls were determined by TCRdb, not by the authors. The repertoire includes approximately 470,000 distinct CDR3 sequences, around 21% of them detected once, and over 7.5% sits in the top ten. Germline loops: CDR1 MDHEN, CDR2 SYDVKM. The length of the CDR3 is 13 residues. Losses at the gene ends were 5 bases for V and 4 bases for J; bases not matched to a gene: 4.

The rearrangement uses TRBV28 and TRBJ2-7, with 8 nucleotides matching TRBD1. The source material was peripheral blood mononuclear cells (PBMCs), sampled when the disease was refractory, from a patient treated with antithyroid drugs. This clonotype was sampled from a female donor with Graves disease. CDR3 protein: CASSPGTGYEQYF. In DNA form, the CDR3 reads TGTGCCAGCAGTCCCGGGACAGGATACGAGCAGTACTTC. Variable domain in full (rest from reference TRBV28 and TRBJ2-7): DVKVTQSSRYLVKRTGEKVFLECVQDMDHENMFWYRQDPGLGLRLIYFSYDVKMKEKGDIPEGYSVSREKKERFSLILESASTNQTSMYLCASSPGTGYEQYFGPGTRLTVT.